This T cell receptor (beta chain) was captured in a study of cytomegalovirus exposure and HLA in healthy donors. The primer mix had 60 Vbeta and 13 Jbeta primers. Using immunoSEQ multiplex PCR, the repertoire was profiled, and TCRdb retains in-frame clones only, with some absent. Of around 160,000 clones in the sample, over 80% were seen once. The study's findings and limits: Another analysis was done later, and it associated approximately 17,000 TCR beta sequences with HLA alleles at 0.05 false discovery rate. Apparent HLA restriction characterized most CMV-associated TCR beta chains in a later analysis.

The CDR3 runs 16 residues. Germline V CDR1 and CDR2: SEHNR, FQNEAQ (reference sequence). In the case of this clone: Antigen unknown. One end of the junction is discordant with germline, which a read error may explain.

Every donor was a healthy person donating bone marrow. Sequencing was done on a sample of PBMCs. The gene calls are TRBV7-9 and TRBJ2-7; D gene uncertain. The clonotype was recovered from a man over 45 in good health and CMV-seropositive. The CDR3 DNA sequence: TGTTCCAGCAGCTCTCTAGACTCCGTTTTCTCCTACGAGCAGTACTTC. Protein sequence: CSSSSLDSVFSYEQYF.